This entry is about one TCR beta chain. V was pared by 0 bases and J by 5 bases, with 6 bases of the junction left unmatched. The CDR3 has 16 amino acids. Germline loops: CDR1 MGHRA, CDR2 YSYEKL. The source of the sample is a study of blood T cell repertoires in COVID-19. Looking at the study overall: COVID-19 samples from acute and convalescent phases originated in the United States, Italy and Spain. From T cells, B-cell-depleted T cells, or PBMCs came the material, which was cDNA or gDNA.

TCRdb's copy holds only in-frame clones and misses some; the assay was immunoSEQ multiplex PCR. The sample records more than 250,000 clones, 84% being singletons. The specimen was peripheral blood. V gene TRBV4-1 combines with J gene TRBJ1-2, with 10 nucleotides matching TRBD1. The sequence was collected from a human donor in a cohort sampled during active COVID-19. The CDR3 sequence: CASSQDPTGGKYGYTF. Here the CDR3 DNA reads TGCGCCAGCAGCCAAGACCCGACAGGGGGCAAATATGGCTACACCTTC.